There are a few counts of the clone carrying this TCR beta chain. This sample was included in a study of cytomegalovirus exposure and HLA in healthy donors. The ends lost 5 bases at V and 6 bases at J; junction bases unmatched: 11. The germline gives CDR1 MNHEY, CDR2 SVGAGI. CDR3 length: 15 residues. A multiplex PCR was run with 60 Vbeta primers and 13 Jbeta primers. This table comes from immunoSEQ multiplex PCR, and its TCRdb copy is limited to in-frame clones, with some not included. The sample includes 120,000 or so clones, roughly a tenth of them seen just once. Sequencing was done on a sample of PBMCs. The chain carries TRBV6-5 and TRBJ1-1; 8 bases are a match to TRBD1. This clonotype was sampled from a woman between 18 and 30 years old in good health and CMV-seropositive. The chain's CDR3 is CASSPEVRGLAEAFF. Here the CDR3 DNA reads TGTGCCAGCAGTCCCGAGGTCAGGGGGCTGGCTGAAGCTTTCTTT.